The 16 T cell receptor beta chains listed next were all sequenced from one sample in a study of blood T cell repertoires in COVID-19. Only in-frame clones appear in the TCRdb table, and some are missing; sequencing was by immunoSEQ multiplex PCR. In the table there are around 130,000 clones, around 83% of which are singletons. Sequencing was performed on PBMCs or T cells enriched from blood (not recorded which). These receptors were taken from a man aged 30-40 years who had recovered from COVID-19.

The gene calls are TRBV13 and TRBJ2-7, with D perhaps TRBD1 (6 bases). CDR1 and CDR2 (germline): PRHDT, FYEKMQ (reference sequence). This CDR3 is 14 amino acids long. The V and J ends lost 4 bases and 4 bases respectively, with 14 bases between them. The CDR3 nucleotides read TGTGCCAGCAGCTCCCGGGACAAGTTATACGAGCAGTACTTC. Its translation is CASSSRDKLYEQYF.

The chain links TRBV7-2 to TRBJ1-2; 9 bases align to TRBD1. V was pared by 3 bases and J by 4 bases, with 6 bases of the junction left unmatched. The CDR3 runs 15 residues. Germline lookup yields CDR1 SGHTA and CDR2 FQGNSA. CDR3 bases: TGTGCCAGCAGCTTTCCGGGACAGGGCATCTATGGCTACACCTTC. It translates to CASSFPGQGIYGYTF. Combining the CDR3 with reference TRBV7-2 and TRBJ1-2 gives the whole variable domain GAGVSQSPSNKVTEKGKDVELRCDPISGHTALYWYRQSLGQGLEFLIYFQGNSAPDKSGLPSDRFSAERTGGSVSTLTIQRTQQEDSAVYLCASSFPGQGIYGYTFGSGTRLTVV.

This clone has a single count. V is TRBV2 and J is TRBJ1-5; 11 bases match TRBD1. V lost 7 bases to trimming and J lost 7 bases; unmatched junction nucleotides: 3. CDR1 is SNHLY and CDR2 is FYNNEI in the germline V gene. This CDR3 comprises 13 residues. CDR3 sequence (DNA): TGTGCCAGCACTGGACAGGGGGCGCAGCCCCAGCATTTT. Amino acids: CASTGQGAQPQHF.

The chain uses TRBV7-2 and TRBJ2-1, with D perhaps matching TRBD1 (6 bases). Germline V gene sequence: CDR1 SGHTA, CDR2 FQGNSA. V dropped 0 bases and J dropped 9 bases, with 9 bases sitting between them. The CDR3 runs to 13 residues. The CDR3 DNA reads TGTGCCAGCAGCTTAGCGTTAGGGGGTGAGCAGTTCTTC. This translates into CASSLALGGEQFF.

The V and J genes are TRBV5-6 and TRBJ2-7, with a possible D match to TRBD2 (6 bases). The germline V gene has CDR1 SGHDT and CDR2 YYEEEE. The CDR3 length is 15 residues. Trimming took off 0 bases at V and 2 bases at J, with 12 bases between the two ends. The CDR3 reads CASSLAGAGTYEQYF. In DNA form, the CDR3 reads TGTGCCAGCAGCTTGGCCGGGGCGGGAACCTACGAGCAGTACTTC.

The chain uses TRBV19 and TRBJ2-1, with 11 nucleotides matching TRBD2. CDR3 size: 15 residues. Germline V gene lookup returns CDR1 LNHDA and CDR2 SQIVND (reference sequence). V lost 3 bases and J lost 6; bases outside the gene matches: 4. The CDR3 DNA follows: TGTGCCAGTAGTATTAGCGGGGGGGGCTTCAATGAGCAGTTCTTC. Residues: CASSISGGGFNEQFF.

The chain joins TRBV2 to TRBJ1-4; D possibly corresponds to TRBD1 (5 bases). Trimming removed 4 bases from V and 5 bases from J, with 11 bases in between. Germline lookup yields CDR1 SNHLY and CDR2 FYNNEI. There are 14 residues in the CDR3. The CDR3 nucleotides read TGTGCCAGCAGTGCGCAGGGTCGAAATGAAAAACTGTTTTTT. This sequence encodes CASSAQGRNEKLFF.

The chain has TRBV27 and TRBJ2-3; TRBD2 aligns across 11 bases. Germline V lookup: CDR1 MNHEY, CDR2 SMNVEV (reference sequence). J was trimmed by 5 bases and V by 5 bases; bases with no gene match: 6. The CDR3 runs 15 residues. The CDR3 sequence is CASSQGLAEVDTQYF. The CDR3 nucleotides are TGTGCCAGCAGTCAGGGACTAGCGGAGGTAGATACGCAGTATTTT.

The CDR3 DNA follows: TGTGCCAGCAGGCTGGGACTAGCTGGCGAGCAGTACTTC. Translated: CASRLGLAGEQYF. The chain carries TRBV12-3 or TRBV12-4 and TRBJ2-7; 9 bases are shared with TRBD2. The CDR3 runs 13 residues. V was pared by 6 bases and J by 6 bases, with 6 bases of the junction left unmatched.

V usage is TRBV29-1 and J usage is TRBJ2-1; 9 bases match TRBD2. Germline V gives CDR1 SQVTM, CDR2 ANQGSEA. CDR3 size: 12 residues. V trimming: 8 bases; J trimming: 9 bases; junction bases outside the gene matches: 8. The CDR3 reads CSTLTTSGEQFF. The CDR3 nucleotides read TGCAGCACATTGACGACTAGCGGTGAGCAGTTCTTC.

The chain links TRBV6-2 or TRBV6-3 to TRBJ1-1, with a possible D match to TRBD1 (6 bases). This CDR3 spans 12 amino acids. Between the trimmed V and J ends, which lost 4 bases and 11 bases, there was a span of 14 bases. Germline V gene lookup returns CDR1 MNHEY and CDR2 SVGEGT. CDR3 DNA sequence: TGTGCCAGCAGTTTTGGGGGCGGATGGGCTTTCTTT. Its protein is CASSFGGGWAFF.

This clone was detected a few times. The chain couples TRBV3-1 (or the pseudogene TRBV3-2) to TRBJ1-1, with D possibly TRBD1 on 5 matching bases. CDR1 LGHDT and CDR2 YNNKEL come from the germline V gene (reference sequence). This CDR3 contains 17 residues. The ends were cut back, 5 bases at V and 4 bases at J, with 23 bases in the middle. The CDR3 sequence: CASSKLPGTGVFTEAFF. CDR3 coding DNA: TGTGCCAGCAGCAAATTACCAGGGACGGGGGTTTTCACTGAAGCTTTCTTT.

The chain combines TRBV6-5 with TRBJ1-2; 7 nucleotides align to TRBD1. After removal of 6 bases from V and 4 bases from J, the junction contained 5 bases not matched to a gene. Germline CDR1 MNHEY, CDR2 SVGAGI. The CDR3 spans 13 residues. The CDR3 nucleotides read TGTGCCAGCAGGATGGGACAGAGCTATGGCTACACCTTC. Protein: CASRMGQSYGYTF.

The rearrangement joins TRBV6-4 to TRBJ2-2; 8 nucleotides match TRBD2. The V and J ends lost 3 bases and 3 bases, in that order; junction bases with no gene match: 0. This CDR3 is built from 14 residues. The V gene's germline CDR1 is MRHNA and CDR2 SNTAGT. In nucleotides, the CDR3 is TGTGCCAGCAGTGAAGCGGGAGACACCGGGGAGCTGTTTTTT. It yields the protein CASSEAGDTGELFF.

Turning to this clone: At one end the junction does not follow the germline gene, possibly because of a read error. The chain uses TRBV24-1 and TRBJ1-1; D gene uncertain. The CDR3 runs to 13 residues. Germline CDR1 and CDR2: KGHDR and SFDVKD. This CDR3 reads CATRDSMNTEAFF. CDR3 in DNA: TGTGCCACCAGGGATTCAATGAACACTGAAGCTTTCTTT.

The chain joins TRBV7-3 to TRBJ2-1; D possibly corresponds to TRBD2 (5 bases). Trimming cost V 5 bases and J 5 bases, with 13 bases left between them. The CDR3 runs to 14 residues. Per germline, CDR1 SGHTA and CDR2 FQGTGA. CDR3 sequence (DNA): TGTGCCAGCAGCCCCAGTGGACTGCACAATGAGCAGTTCTTC. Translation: CASSPSGLHNEQFF.